The rows below give T cell receptor beta chains drawn from one sample of a study of response to subunit inactivated influenza vaccine. TCRdb recomputed calls from the RT-PCR reads with MiXCR, one row per CDR3 protein. The sample lists 500,000 or so distinct CDR3 sequences, more than 15% occurring once. The source material was CD4+ T cells sorted from PBMCs, sampled roughly 24 months after vaccination. Receptor source: a man aged 45 to 70 who received an inactivated influenza vaccine. Both conserved end residues are part of each CDR3. The D gene is left open where the match is weak. Some rows mark clone size as missing; the rest say once, few, many or name a class of expanded clone.

>-|TRBJ1-2|-|TRBV7-8
TGTGCCAGCAGCTTGAGCTATGGCTACACCTTC
CASSLSYGYTF
>many|TRBJ1-1|-|TRBV6-6
TGTGCCAGCAGGCAGGGGCACGAGGAAGCTTTCTTT
CASRQGHEEAFF
>few|TRBJ2-1|TRBD1|TRBV5-1
TGCGCCAGCAGGGACAGGGTTAACGGTGAGCAGTTCTTC
CASRDRVNGEQFF
>-|TRBJ2-5|-|TRBV6-5
TGTGCCAGCAAGACAGGCCAAGAGACCCAGTACTTC
CASKTGQETQYF
>few|TRBJ2-5|TRBD2|TRBV4-1
TGCGCCAGCAGCCAAGAAACCAGCGGGGGGCTCCGGGAGACCCAGTACTTC
CASSQETSGGLRETQYF
>-|TRBJ2-7|TRBD1|TRBV12-3/TRBV12-4
TGTGCCAGCAGTTTAGGGTTAAGGACAGGGCCCTACGAGCAGTACTTC
CASSLGLRTGPYEQYF
>few|TRBJ1-5|-|TRBV6-1
TGTGCCAGCAGGAGGACAGCTGATGGCAATCAGCCCCAGCATTTT
CASRRTADGNQPQHF
>-|TRBJ2-3|-|TRBV20-1
TGCAGTGCTCGCTGGACAGTCACAGATACGCAGTATTTT
CSARWTVTDTQYF
>-|TRBJ2-7|-|TRBV27
TGTGCCAGCAGTTATCGCTGGACATCGTCCTACGAGCAGTACTTC
CASSYRWTSSYEQYF
>few|TRBJ1-3|-|TRBV24-1
TGTGCCACCAGTGATGCCAGGAGTTCTGGAAACACCATATATTTT
CATSDARSSGNTIYF
>-|TRBJ2-2|-|TRBV7-9
TGTGCCAGCAGCCCCGACCCACAGGTCACCGGGGAGCTGTTTTTT
CASSPDPQVTGELFF